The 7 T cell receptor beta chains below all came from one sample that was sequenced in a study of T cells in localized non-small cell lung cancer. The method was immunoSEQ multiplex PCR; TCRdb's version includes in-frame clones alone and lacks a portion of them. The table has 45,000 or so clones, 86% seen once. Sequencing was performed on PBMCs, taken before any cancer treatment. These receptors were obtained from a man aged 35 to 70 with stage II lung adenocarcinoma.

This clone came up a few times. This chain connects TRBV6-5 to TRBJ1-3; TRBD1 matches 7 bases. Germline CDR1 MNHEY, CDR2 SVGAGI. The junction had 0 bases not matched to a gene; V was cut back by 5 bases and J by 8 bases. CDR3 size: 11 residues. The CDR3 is CASSQGDTIYF. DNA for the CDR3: TGTGCCAGCAGTCAGGGGGACACCATATATTTT.

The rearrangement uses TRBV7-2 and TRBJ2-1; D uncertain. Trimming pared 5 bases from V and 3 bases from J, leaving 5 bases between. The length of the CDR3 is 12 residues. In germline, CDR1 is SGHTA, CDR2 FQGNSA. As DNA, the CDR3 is TGTGCCAGCAGCGTTTACTACAATGAGCAGTTCTTC. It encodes CASSVYYNEQFF.

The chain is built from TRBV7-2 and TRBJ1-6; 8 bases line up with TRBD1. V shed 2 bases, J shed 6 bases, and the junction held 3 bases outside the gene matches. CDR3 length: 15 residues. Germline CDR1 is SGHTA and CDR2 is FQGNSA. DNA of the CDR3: TGTGCCAGCAGCTTACAGGGGGCAGGTAATTCACCCCTCCACTTT. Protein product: CASSLQGAGNSPLHF.

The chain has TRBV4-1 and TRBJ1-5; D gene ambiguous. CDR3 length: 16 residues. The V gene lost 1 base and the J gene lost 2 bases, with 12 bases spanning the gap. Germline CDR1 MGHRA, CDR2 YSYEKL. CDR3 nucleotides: TGCGCCAGCAGCCAAGGTCAGTCCGGGGGCAATCAGCCCCAGCATTTT. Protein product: CASSQGQSGGNQPQHF.

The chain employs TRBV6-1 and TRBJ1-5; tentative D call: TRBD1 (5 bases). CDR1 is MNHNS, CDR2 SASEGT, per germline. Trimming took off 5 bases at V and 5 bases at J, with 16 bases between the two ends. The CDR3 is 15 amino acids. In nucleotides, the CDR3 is TGTGCCAGCAGTCCCTCAAGGGGTAGTTATCAGCCCCAGCATTTT. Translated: CASSPSRGSYQPQHF.

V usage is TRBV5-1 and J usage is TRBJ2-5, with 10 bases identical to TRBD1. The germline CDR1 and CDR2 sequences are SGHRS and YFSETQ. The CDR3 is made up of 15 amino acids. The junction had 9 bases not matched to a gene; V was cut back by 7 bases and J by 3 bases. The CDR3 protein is CASRDPGTGEETQYF. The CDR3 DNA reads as TGCGCCAGCCGCGATCCCGGGACAGGGGAAGAGACCCAGTACTTC.

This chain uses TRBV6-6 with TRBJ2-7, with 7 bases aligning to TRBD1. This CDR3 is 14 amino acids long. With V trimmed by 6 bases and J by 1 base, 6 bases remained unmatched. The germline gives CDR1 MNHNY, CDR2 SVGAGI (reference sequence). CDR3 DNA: TGTGCCAGCAGGAGGGGGCGCGAATCCTACGAGCAGTACGTC. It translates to CASRRGRESYEQYV.